This TCR beta chain originates from a study of response to subunit inactivated influenza vaccine. Germline values: CDR1 GTSNPN, CDR2 SVGIG (reference sequence). The germline V and J ends were trimmed by 4 bases and 5 bases, with 12 bases remaining between them. The CDR3 spans 12 residues. TCRdb reanalysed the RT-PCR reads using MiXCR and keeps one entry per CDR3 protein. The sample shows over 650,000 distinct CDR3 sequences, approximately 17% of them seen only once. Study-wide results and caveats: With each seasonal influenza vaccination, the authors suggested, few new T cells are recruited.

A note on this clonotype: No antigen is known for it.

The specimen comprised PBMCs from blood, sampled about 5 days after vaccination. The sequence derives from a man between 50 and 59 years old who received an inactivated influenza vaccine. V and J are TRBV30 and TRBJ2-7; no clear D. The CDR3, as DNA: TGTGCCTGGAAGGGCGCTTTCCACGAGCAGTACTTC. It specifies CAWKGAFHEQYF. Full variable domain (remainder filled in from reference TRBV30 and TRBJ2-7): SQTIHQWPATLVQPVGSPLSLECTVEGTSNPNLYWYRQAAGRGLQLLFYSVGIGQISSEVPQNLSASRPQDRQFILSSKKLLLSDSGFYLCAWKGAFHEQYFGPGTRLTVT.